Listed below are T cell receptor beta chains from one sample, sequenced in a study of T cell responses to AZD1222 COVID-19 vaccine. Generated by immunoSEQ multiplex PCR, the TCRdb table keeps only in-frame clones and is missing some. The sample yields roughly 120,000 clones, about nine tenths seen once. Material: peripheral blood, obtained on day 0 of AZD1222 vaccination. The receptors originated from an adult in good health. Each CDR3 is given with its conserved first and last residue. Fields, in order: J gene, V gene, D gene, clone size, CDR3 protein, CDR3 DNA. A D gene is named only where the DNA matches it firmly. Clone size, where shown, is once, few, many, or a class for clones that have expanded.

TRBJ2-2 TRBV29-1 - - CSAGNTGELFF TGCAGCGCGGGAAACACCGGGGAGCTGTTTTTT
TRBJ2-7 TRBV30 TRBD2 - CAWTRGVGYEQYF TGTGCCTGGACCCGGGGGGTGGGGTACGAGCAGTACTTC
TRBJ2-5 TRBV11-3 - - CASSFGGWGSGEQETQYF TGTGCCAGCAGCTTTGGGGGTTGGGGGTCAGGGGAACAAGAGACCCAGTACTTC
TRBJ1-2 TRBV6-2/TRBV6-3 TRBD1 - CASSLTGGYGYTF TGTGCCAGCAGTTTAACAGGGGGCTATGGCTACACCTTC
TRBJ1-1 TRBV29-1 - - CSVGQYPTEAFF TGCAGCGTAGGACAGTACCCCACTGAAGCTTTCTTT
TRBJ1-2 TRBV27 TRBD1 - CASSYNPTGQYGYTF TGTGCCAGCAGTTATAACCCGACAGGGCAATATGGCTACACCTTC
TRBJ2-3 TRBV4-2 TRBD2 - CASSQGPSGSSTDTQYF TGTGCCAGCAGCCAAGGTCCTAGCGGGAGTAGCACAGATACGCAGTATTTT
TRBJ1-5 TRBV6-6 - once CASRRDGHSNQPQHF TGTGCCAGCAGACGGGACGGACATAGCAATCAGCCCCAGCATTTT
TRBJ1-2 TRBV5-1 - - CASSWSGGWNYGYTF TGCGCCAGCAGCTGGTCGGGGGGTTGGAACTATGGCTACACCTTC
TRBJ1-1 TRBV27 - few CASRKGIYTEAFF TGTGCCAGCAGGAAGGGAATATACACTGAAGCTTTCTTT
TRBJ2-7 TRBV28 TRBD1 - CASSASTRDRGPLISYEQYF TGTGCCAGCAGTGCGAGCACTCGGGACAGGGGTCCCCTCATTAGTTACGAGCAGTACTTC
TRBJ1-1 TRBV7-9 TRBD1 - CASSSVDRANTEAFF TGTGCCAGCAGCTCCGTCGACAGGGCGAACACTGAAGCTTTCTTT
TRBJ2-7 TRBV5-1 - - CASSLAQIGEQYF TGCGCCAGCAGCTTGGCACAGATCGGCGAGCAGTACTTC
TRBJ1-1 TRBV9 - - CASSDRAGTEAFF TGTGCCAGCAGCGACCGGGCCGGCACTGAAGCTTTCTTT
TRBJ2-2 TRBV19 - once CASRIDRRNTGELFF TGTGCCAGTAGGATCGACAGGAGAAACACCGGGGAGCTGTTTTTT
TRBJ1-2 TRBV24-1 - - CATSGQYGYTF TGTGCCACCAGTGGACAGTACGGCTACACCTTC
TRBJ2-5 TRBV12-3/TRBV12-4 - - CASSLGGGETQYF TGTGCCAGCAGTTTAGGTGGGGGAGAGACCCAGTACTTC
TRBJ1-2 TRBV5-1 TRBD1 - CASSLVGGGGKIYGYTF TGCGCCAGCAGCTTGGTTGGAGGGGGCGGAAAGATCTATGGCTACACCTTC
TRBJ1-1 TRBV11-2 TRBD1 once CASSLGTGGENTEAFF TGTGCCAGCAGCTTAGGGACAGGGGGGGAGAACACTGAAGCTTTCTTT
TRBJ1-5 TRBV2 - - CASSDREWEPQHF TGTGCCAGCAGTGACAGGGAGTGGGAGCCCCAGCATTTT
TRBJ1-5 TRBV14 TRBD1 - CASSQADRGGKPQHF TGTGCCAGCAGCCAAGCGGACAGGGGTGGGAAGCCCCAGCATTTT
TRBJ1-4 TRBV7-9 - once CASSRNEKLFF TGTGCCAGCAGCAGAAATGAAAAACTGTTTTTT
TRBJ2-7 TRBV7-9 - - CASSRTEGFLGTYEQYF TGTGCCAGCAGTAGAACGGAGGGGTTTCTGGGAACCTACGAGCAGTACTTC
TRBJ2-1 TRBV25-1 - - CASSDSRRVYEQFF TGTGCCAGCAGTGATTCCAGGAGGGTTTATGAGCAGTTCTTC
TRBJ1-5 TRBV12-3/TRBV12-4 - once CASSLRGIQPQHF TGTGCCAGCAGTTTACGGGGGATTCAGCCCCAGCATTTT
TRBJ2-7 TRBV27 - - CASSFSGAVYEQYF TGTGCCAGCAGTTTCTCTGGGGCGGTTTACGAGCAGTACTTC
TRBJ2-7 TRBV7-9 - - CASSFRETHEQYF TGTGCCAGCAGCTTCAGGGAGACCCACGAGCAGTACTTC
TRBJ1-3 TRBV3-1/TRBV3-2 - - CASSQDSRAGNTIYF TGTGCCAGCAGCCAAGATTCCAGGGCTGGAAACACCATATATTTT
TRBJ1-1 TRBV18 - - CASSAFAVNTEAFF TGTGCCAGCTCTGCCTTCGCGGTGAACACTGAAGCTTTCTTT
TRBJ1-5 TRBV19 - - CASSMGGVGQPQHF TGTGCCAGTAGTATGGGAGGGGTCGGACAGCCCCAGCATTTT
TRBJ2-2 TRBV5-4 TRBD2 - CASSSLAGGPGELFF TGTGCCAGCAGCTCACTAGCGGGGGGTCCCGGGGAGCTGTTTTTT
TRBJ2-3 TRBV11-2 TRBD2 - CASRGRETDTQYF TGTGCCAGCAGGGGGCGGGAGACAGATACGCAGTATTTT
TRBJ1-5 TRBV29-1 - - CSVRQSNQPQHF TGCAGCGTCCGACAGAGCAATCAGCCCCAGCATTTT
TRBJ2-7 TRBV5-1 TRBD1 - CASSSTTGSHEQYF TGCGCCAGCAGCTCCACGACAGGGAGCCACGAGCAGTACTTC
TRBJ1-4 TRBV5-6 TRBD1 - CASSLLERGLSEKLFF TGTGCCAGCAGCTTGCTTGAAAGGGGGCTCAGTGAAAAACTGTTTTTT